The 20 T cell receptor beta chains below all came from one sample that was sequenced in a study of blood T cell repertoires in COVID-19. Data came from immunoSEQ multiplex PCR; TCRdb stores just in-frame clones and leaves some out. In the table there are around 100,000 clones, approximately 89% of which are singletons. Sequencing was performed on peripheral blood. The receptors here all came from a woman in her fifties or sixties with COVID-19, enrolled during active disease.

The J gene is TRBJ1-2, the V gene TRBV14; D is unclear. The germline V gene has CDR1 SGHDN and CDR2 FVKESK. V shed 4 bases and J shed 3 bases, with 12 bases lying between them. This CDR3 spans 14 amino acids. DNA for the CDR3: TGTGCCAGCAGCCTCGAGGCCGGGGACTATGGCTACACCTTC. This encodes CASSLEAGDYGYTF.

The V gene is TRBV28, the J gene TRBJ1-3; TRBD1 might be the D (6 bases). This CDR3 is built from 14 residues. V was pared by 6 bases and J by 1 base, with 10 bases between. CDR1 and CDR2 from the germline V gene are MDHEN and SYDVKM. CDR3 DNA sequence: TGTGCCAGCAGCTGGACAGATTCTGGAAACACCATATATTTT. Translating gives CASSWTDSGNTIYF. The full variable domain, with the rest looked up from reference TRBV28 and TRBJ1-3, is DVKVTQSSRYLVKRTGEKVFLECVQDMDHENMFWYRQDPGLGLRLIYFSYDVKMKEKGDIPEGYSVSREKKERFSLILESASTNQTSMYLCASSWTDSGNTIYFGEGSWLTVV.

This clone appeared a single time. This chain connects TRBV15 to TRBJ1-2, with a possible D match to TRBD1 (5 bases). CDR1 is LNHNV and CDR2 is YYDKDF in the germline V gene (reference sequence). This CDR3 comprises 14 residues. Trimming stripped 5 bases from V and 8 bases from J, with 18 bases between. CDR3 nucleotide sequence: TGTGCCACCAGCGGGCCTTCGGCCAAGGGGGGCTACACCTTC. It codes for CATSGPSAKGGYTF.

The table lists this clone with a few counts. V and J are TRBV18 and TRBJ1-2; 10 nucleotides agree with TRBD1. The CDR3 has 17 amino acids. Germline CDR1 reads KGHSH; CDR2 reads LQKENI. V trimming: 0 bases; J trimming: 4 bases; junction bases outside the gene matches: 8. This chain's CDR3 is CASSPPTTGGRGYGYTF. CDR3 DNA: TGTGCCAGCTCACCACCGACGACAGGGGGCAGGGGCTATGGCTACACCTTC.

CDR3 amino acids: CASSGWGLTGELFF. The CDR3 DNA reads TGTGCCAGTAGCGGTTGGGGGCTCACCGGGGAGCTGTTTTTT. V is TRBV19 and J is TRBJ2-2; possible D gene TRBD1, 6 bases. V was shortened by 6 bases and J by 4 bases, with 12 bases between the two germline ends. CDR3 length: 14 amino acids. CDR1 and CDR2 (germline): LNHDA, SQIVND (reference sequence).

This chain connects TRBV30 to TRBJ2-2; possible D gene TRBD1, 5 bases. CDR3 length: 14 amino acids. Germline CDR1 is GTSNPN and CDR2 is SVGIG (reference sequence). Trimming shortened V by 3 bases and J by 7 bases, and 15 bases separated the two germline ends. The CDR3 DNA reads TGTGCCTGGAGCAGATCAAAGGGGCTCGGGGAGCTGTTTTTT. It encodes CAWSRSKGLGELFF. Full variable domain (missing parts from reference TRBV30 and TRBJ2-2): SQTIHQWPATLVQPVGSPLSLECTVEGTSNPNLYWYRQAAGRGLQLLFYSVGIGQISSEVPQNLSASRPQDRQFILSSKKLLLSDSGFYLCAWSRSKGLGELFFGEGSRLTVL.

The V gene is TRBV2, the J gene TRBJ1-4, with 8 bases fitting TRBD1. After removal of 6 bases from V and 7 bases from J, the junction contained 7 bases not matched to a gene. CDR3 length: 14 residues. In germline, CDR1 is SNHLY, CDR2 FYNNEI. CDR3 sequence: CASREDRAGEKLFF. The CDR3, as DNA: TGTGCCAGCAGAGAGGACAGGGCGGGTGAAAAACTGTTTTTT.

The V gene is TRBV3-1 (or the pseudogene TRBV3-2), the J gene TRBJ2-2, with 7 nucleotides matching TRBD2. The V gene end was trimmed by 1 base and the J gene end by 3 bases; junction bases not matched to a gene: 5. Germline V lookup: CDR1 LGHDT, CDR2 YNNKEL (reference sequence). The CDR3 has 16 amino acids. CDR3 sequence (DNA): TGTGCCAGCAGCCAAGGCGGGAGTGGGTACACCGGGGAGCTGTTTTTT. Translation gives CASSQGGSGYTGELFF.

The rearrangement joins TRBV7-9 to TRBJ1-1; 9 bases map to TRBD1. Germline-derived CDR1 and CDR2 are SEHNR and FQNEAQ (reference sequence). Trimming took 5 bases from V and 1 from J; bases not matched to a gene: 8. The CDR3 runs to 16 residues. The CDR3 loop is CASSIQGALRNTEAFF. CDR3 in DNA: TGTGCCAGCAGCATACAGGGGGCATTACGGAACACTGAAGCTTTCTTT.

The rearrangement joins TRBV19 to TRBJ1-1; no firm D call. V lost 5 bases, J lost 3 bases, and 10 bases lay in between. This CDR3 spans 13 amino acids. CDR1 is LNHDA and CDR2 is SQIVND in the germline V gene (reference sequence). The CDR3 loop reads CASSLGRDTEAFF. CDR3 nucleotides: TGTGCCAGTAGTCTAGGGAGGGACACTGAAGCTTTCTTT.

V gene TRBV19 combines with J gene TRBJ1-2; TRBD1 matches 11 bases. V lost 7 bases, J lost 8 bases, and 18 bases stayed unmatched. CDR3 length: 17 residues. Germline V gives CDR1 LNHDA, CDR2 SQIVND (reference sequence). In nucleotides, the CDR3 is TGTGCCAGTACCTTGACCGGGACAGGGGGGAGTCAGGAAGGCTACACCTTC. Encoded protein: CASTLTGTGGSQEGYTF.

V is TRBV6-2 or TRBV6-3 and J is TRBJ2-7; TRBD2 matches 14 bases. Germline V lookup: CDR1 MNHEY, CDR2 SVGEGT. J lost 0 bases, V lost 2 bases, and 12 bases had no gene match. This CDR3 region has 20 residues. CDR3 nucleotide sequence: TGTGCCAGCAGTTACCGAAAGGTCGGACTAGCGGGGGGATACTCCTACGAGCAGTACTTC. Amino acids: CASSYRKVGLAGGYSYEQYF.

The CDR3 loop reads CASSLAGNTEAFF. CDR3 bases: TGTGCCAGCAGCTTGGCGGGGAACACTGAAGCTTTCTTT. The chain is built from TRBV9 and TRBJ1-1; D ambiguous. Trimming shortened V by 4 bases and J by 1 base, and 8 bases separated the two germline ends. Germline loops: CDR1 SGDLS, CDR2 YYNGEE. This CDR3 spans 13 amino acids.

This chain joins TRBV4-1 and TRBJ2-5; 8 nucleotides match TRBD1. The J segment lost 4 bases and the V segment lost 0 bases, leaving 1 base of the junction unmatched. Germline V gives CDR1 MGHRA, CDR2 YSYEKL. CDR3 length equals 14 residues. The CDR3 reads CASSQDDRGETQYF. The CDR3 DNA follows: TGCGCCAGCAGCCAAGATGACAGGGGAGAGACCCAGTACTTC.

J is TRBJ2-5 and V is TRBV19; TRBD1 is a possible D gene (6 bases). From germline, CDR1 is LNHDA and CDR2 SQIVND (reference sequence). The ends were cut back, 4 bases at V and 2 bases at J, with 8 bases in the middle. The CDR3 extends over 13 amino acids. For the CDR3, the DNA is TGTGCCAGTAGTAAAGGGGGACAAGAGACCCAGTACTTC. Translating gives CASSKGGQETQYF.

The V gene is TRBV4-1, the J gene TRBJ1-3; D is ambiguous. This CDR3 has 15 residues. V lost 2 bases and J lost 0, with 8 bases in between. Germline-derived CDR1 and CDR2 are MGHRA and YSYEKL. The CDR3 here is CASSQTESSGNTIYF. In DNA form, the CDR3 reads TGCGCCAGCAGCCAAACAGAGAGCTCTGGAAACACCATATATTTT.

The V and J genes are TRBV6-1 and TRBJ1-6, with TRBD1 matching over 8 bases. CDR1 is MNHNS, CDR2 SASEGT, per germline. The ends lost 2 bases at V and 7 bases at J; junction bases unmatched: 4. CDR3 length: 15 residues. CDR3 in amino acids: CASSEPGQANSPLHF. The DNA for the CDR3 is TGTGCCAGCAGTGAACCGGGACAGGCAAATTCACCCCTCCACTTT.

The chain links TRBV6-5 to TRBJ2-7; TRBD2 might be the D (7 bases). The CDR3 is made up of 15 amino acids. Trimming pared 6 bases from V and 7 bases from J, leaving 22 bases between. Per germline, CDR1 MNHEY and CDR2 SVGAGI. The CDR3 coding sequence is TGTGCCAGCAGGGCGGGGCGGGGGCTCGTCTTAGAGCAGTACTTC. This sequence encodes CASRAGRGLVLEQYF.

This clone is classed as medium-sized (0.01 to 0.1%). The chain is built from TRBV19 and TRBJ2-2; a possible D gene is TRBD2 (5 bases). Germline loops: CDR1 LNHDA, CDR2 SQIVND (reference sequence). V lost 5 bases to trimming and J lost 4 bases, with 17 bases between them. The CDR3 is made up of 16 amino acids. The CDR3 nucleotides are TGTGCCAGTAGTCTTAAGGGTCGGGCGGGCACCGGGGAGCTGTTTTTT. Encoded protein: CASSLKGRAGTGELFF.

The chain employs TRBV7-6 and TRBJ2-1; maybe TRBD1 (5 bases). Germline assignment: CDR1 SGHVS and CDR2 FNYEAQ. The CDR3 contains 14 residues. The V gene lost 4 bases and the J gene lost 6 bases, with 13 bases spanning the gap. Here the CDR3 reads CASSSLIQGNEQFF. The CDR3 bases are TGTGCCAGCAGCTCCCTGATTCAGGGCAATGAGCAGTTCTTC.